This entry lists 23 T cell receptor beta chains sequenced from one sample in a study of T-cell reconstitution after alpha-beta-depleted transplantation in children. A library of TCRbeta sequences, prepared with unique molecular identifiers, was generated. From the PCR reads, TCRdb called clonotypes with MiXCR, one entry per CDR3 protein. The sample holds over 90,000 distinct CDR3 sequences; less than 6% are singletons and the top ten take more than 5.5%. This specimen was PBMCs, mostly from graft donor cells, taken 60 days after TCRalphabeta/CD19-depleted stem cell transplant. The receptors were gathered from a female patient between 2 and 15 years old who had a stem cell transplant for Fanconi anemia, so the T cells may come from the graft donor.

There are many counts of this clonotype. CDR3 residues: CASSYGGNQPQHF. CDR3 nucleotide sequence: TGTGCCAGCAGTTACGGAGGGAATCAGCCCCAGCATTTT. The V gene is TRBV6-2 or TRBV6-3, the J gene TRBJ1-5; no firm D call. Germline V gene data show CDR1 as MNHEY and CDR2 as SVGEGT. The CDR3 is 13 residues long. The germline V and J ends were trimmed by 2 bases and 4 bases, with 6 bases remaining between them.

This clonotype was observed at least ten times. CDR3: CASSLDRLAGAQAKNIQYF. The DNA of the CDR3 is TGTGCCAGCAGCTTAGATAGGCTAGCGGGAGCCCAAGCCAAAAACATTCAGTACTTC. The chain has TRBV11-2 and TRBJ2-4; 10 bases match TRBD2. V lost 0 bases and J lost 0; bases outside the gene matches: 8. The germline gives CDR1 SGHAT, CDR2 FQNNGV. The CDR3 has 19 residues. Based on the CDR3 plus reference TRBV11-2 and TRBJ2-4, the full variable domain is EAGVAQSPRYKIIEKRQSVAFWCNPISGHATLYWYQQILGQGPKLLIQFQNNGVVDDSQLPKDRFSAERLKGVDSTLKIQPAKLEDSAVYLCASSLDRLAGAQAKNIQYFGAGTRLSVL.

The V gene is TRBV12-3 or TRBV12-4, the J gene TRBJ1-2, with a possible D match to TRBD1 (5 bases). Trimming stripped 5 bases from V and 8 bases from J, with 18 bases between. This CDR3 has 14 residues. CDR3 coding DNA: TGTGCCAGCAGTCCTCGCCGGGACCCCCGGGGCTACACCTTC. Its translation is CASSPRRDPRGYTF.

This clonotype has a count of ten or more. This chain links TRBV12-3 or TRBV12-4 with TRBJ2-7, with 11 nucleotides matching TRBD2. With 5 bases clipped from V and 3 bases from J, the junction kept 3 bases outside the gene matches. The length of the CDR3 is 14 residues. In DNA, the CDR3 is TGTGCCAGCAGTCCCGGGACTAGCGGCTACGAGCAGTACTTC. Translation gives CASSPGTSGYEQYF.

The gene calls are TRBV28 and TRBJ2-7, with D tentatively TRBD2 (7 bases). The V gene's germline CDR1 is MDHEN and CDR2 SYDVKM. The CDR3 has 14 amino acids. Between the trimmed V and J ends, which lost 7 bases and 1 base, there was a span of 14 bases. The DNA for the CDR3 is TGTGCCAGCATCCAGGGAGGGGGATCCTACGAGCAGTACTTC. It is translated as CASIQGGGSYEQYF.

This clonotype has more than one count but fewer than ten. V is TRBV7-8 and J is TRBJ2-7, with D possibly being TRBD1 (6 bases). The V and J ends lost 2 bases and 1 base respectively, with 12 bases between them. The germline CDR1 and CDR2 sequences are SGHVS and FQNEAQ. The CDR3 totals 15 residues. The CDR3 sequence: CASSLRHRDSYEQYF. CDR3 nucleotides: TGTGCCAGCAGCTTAAGGCACAGGGATTCCTACGAGCAGTACTTC.

As DNA, the CDR3 is TGCAGTGCTCCCAAAACCACAGGGGGCGCGGCCGGGGAGCTGTTTTTT. This gives the protein CSAPKTTGGAAGELFF. This chain connects TRBV20-1 to TRBJ2-2; 9 positions match TRBD1. V trimming: 5 bases; J trimming: 6 bases; junction bases outside the gene matches: 13. Germline CDR1 is DFQATT and CDR2 is SNEGSKA (reference sequence). The CDR3 is 16 residues long.

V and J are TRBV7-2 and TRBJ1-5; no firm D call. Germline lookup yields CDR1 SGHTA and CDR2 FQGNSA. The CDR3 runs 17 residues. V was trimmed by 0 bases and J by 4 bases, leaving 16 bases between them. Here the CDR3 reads CASSLAPSWKENQPQHF. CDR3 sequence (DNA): TGTGCCAGCAGCTTAGCGCCGTCTTGGAAGGAAAATCAGCCCCAGCATTTT.

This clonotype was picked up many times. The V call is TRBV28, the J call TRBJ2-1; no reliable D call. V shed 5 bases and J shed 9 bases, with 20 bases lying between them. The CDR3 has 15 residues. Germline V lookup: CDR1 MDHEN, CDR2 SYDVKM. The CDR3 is CASSHPIRTYVEQFF. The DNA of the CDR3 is TGTGCCAGCAGTCACCCCATCAGGACCTACGTTGAGCAGTTCTTC. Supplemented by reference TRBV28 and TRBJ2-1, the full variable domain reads DVKVTQSSRYLVKRTGEKVFLECVQDMDHENMFWYRQDPGLGLRLIYFSYDVKMKEKGDIPEGYSVSREKKERFSLILESASTNQTSMYLCASSHPIRTYVEQFFGPGTRLTVL.

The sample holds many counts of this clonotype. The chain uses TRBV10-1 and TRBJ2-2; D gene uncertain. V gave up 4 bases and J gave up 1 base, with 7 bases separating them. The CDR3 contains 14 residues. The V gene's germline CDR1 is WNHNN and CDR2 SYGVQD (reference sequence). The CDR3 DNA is TGCGCCAGCAGTGGACAAGTGAACACCGGGGAGCTGTTTTTT. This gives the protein CASSGQVNTGELFF.

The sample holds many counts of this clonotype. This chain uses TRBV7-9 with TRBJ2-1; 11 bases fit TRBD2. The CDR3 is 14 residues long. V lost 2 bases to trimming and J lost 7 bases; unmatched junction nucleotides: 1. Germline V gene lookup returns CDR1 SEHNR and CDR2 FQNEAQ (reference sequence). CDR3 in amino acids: CASSLIAGGNEQFF. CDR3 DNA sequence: TGTGCCAGCAGCTTAATAGCGGGAGGGAATGAGCAGTTCTTC.

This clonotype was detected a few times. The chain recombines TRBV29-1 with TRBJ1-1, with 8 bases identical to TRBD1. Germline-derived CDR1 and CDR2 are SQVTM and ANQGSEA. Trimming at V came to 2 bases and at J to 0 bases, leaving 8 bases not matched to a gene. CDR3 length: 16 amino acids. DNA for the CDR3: TGCAGCGTTGAAAGAGCCACAGGGGGAATGAACACTGAAGCTTTCTTT. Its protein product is CSVERATGGMNTEAFF.

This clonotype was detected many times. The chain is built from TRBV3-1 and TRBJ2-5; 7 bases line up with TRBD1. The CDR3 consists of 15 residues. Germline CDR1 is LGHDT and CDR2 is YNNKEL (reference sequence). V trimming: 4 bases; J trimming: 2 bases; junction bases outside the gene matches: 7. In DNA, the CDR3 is TGTGCCAGCAGCCCTGGGACAGCGATACAAGAGACCCAGTACTTC. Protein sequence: CASSPGTAIQETQYF.

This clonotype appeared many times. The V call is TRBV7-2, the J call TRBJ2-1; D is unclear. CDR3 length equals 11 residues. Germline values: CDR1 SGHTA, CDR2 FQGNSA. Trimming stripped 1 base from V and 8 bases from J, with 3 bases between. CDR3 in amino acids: CASSLVYEQFF. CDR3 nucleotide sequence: TGTGCCAGCAGCTTAGTGTATGAGCAGTTCTTC. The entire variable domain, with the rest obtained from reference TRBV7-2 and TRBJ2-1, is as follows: GAGVSQSPSNKVTEKGKDVELRCDPISGHTALYWYRQSLGQGLEFLIYFQGNSAPDKSGLPSDRFSAERTGGSVSTLTIQRTQQEDSAVYLCASSLVYEQFFGPGTRLTVL.

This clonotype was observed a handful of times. In nucleotides, the CDR3 is TGCGCCAGCAGCTTGGGACTAGCGGGGGGAGGCGATGAGCAGTTCTTC. It is translated as CASSLGLAGGGDEQFF. The genes are TRBV5-1 and TRBJ2-1; 13 nucleotides line up with TRBD2. The V and J ends lost 0 bases and 8 bases, in that order; junction bases with no gene match: 5. Looked up from germline, CDR1 is SGHRS and CDR2 is YFSETQ. The CDR3 runs to 16 residues. The complete variable domain, with remaining parts taken from reference TRBV5-1 and TRBJ2-1, reads KAGVTQTPRYLIKTRGQQVTLSCSPISGHRSVSWYQQTPGQGLQFLFEYFSETQRNKGNFPGRFSGRQFSNSRSEMNVSTLELGDSALYLCASSLGLAGGGDEQFFGPGTRLTVL.

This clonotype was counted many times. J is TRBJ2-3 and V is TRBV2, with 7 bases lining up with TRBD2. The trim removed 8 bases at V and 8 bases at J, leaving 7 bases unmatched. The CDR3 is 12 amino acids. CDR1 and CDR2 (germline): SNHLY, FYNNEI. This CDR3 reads CASGDYRGTQYF. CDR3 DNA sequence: TGTGCCAGCGGGGACTATAGGGGTACGCAGTATTTT.

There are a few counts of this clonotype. CDR3 loop: CASSEDPRDEKLFF. CDR3 DNA sequence: TGTGCCAGCAGTGAGGACCCTAGGGATGAAAAACTGTTTTTT. This chain uses TRBV5-5 with TRBJ1-4; D not certain. V was pared by 5 bases and J by 6 bases, with 14 bases between. The CDR3 has 14 amino acids. Per germline, CDR1 SGHKS and CDR2 YYEKEE (reference sequence).

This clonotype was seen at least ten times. The CDR3 here is CASSLTGADTEAFF. The DNA for the CDR3 is TGTGCCAGCAGTTTAACAGGGGCGGATACTGAAGCTTTCTTT. The chain recombines TRBV12-3 or TRBV12-4 with TRBJ1-1; 7 bases are a match to TRBD1. V trimming: 2 bases; J trimming: 5 bases; junction bases outside the gene matches: 5. This CDR3 contains 14 residues.

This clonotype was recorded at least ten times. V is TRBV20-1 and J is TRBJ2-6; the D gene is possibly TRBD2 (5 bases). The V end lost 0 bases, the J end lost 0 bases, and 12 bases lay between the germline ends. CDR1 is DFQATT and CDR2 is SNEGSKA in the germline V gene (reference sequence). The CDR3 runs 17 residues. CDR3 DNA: TGCAGTGCTAGAGATTCCCGGAGGAGCTCTGGGGCCAACGTCCTGACTTTC. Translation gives CSARDSRRSSGANVLTF.

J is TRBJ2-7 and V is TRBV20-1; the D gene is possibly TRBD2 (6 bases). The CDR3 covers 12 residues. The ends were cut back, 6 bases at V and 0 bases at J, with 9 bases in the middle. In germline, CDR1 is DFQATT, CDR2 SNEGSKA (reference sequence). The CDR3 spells CSAMTSSYEQYF. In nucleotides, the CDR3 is TGCAGTGCCATGACTAGCTCCTACGAGCAGTACTTC.

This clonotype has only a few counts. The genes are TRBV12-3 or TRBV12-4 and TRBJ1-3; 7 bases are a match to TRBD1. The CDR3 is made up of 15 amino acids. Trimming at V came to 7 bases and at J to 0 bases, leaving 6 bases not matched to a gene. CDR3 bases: TGTGCCAGCATTCGCCCAGGGGGCTCTGGAAACACCATATATTTT. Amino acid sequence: CASIRPGGSGNTIYF.

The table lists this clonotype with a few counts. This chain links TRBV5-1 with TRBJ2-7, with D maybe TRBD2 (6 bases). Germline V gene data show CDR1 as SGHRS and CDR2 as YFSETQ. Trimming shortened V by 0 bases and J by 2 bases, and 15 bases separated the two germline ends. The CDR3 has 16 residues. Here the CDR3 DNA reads TGCGCCAGCAGCTTGGGGGCTAGCGTTCAGGCCTACGAGCAGTACTTC. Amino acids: CASSLGASVQAYEQYF.

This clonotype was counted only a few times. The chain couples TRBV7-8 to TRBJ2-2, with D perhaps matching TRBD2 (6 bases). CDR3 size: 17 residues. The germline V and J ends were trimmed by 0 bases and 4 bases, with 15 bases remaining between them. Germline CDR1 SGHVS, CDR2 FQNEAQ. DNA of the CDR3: TGTGCCAGCAGCTTAGCCCGTTGGGAGGCACTCACCGGGGAGCTGTTTTTT. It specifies CASSLARWEALTGELFF.